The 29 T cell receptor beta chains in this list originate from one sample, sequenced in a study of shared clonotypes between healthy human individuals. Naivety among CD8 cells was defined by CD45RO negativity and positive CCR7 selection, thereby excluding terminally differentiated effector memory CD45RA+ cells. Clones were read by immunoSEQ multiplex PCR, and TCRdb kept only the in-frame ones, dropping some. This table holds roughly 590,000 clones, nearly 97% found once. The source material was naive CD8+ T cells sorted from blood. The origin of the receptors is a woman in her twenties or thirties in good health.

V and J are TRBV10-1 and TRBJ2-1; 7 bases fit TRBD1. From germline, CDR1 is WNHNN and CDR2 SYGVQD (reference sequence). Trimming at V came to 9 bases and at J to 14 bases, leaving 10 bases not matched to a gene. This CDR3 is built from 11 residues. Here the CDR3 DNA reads TGCGCCAGGCGGTGGGCAGGGGGTGAGTTCTTC. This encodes CARRWAGGEFF.

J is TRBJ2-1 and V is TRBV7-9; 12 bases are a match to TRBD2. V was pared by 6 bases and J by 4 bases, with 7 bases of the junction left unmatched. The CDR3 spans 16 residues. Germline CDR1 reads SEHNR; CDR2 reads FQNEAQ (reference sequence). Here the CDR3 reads CASSSSGRAVYNEQFF. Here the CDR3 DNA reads TGTGCCAGCAGTTCTAGCGGGAGGGCCGTATACAATGAGCAGTTCTTC.

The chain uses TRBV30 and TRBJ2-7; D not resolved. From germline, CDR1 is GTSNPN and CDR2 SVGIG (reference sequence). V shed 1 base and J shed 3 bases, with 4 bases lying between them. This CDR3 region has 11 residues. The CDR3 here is CAWSGGYEQYF. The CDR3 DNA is TGTGCCTGGAGTGGCGGCTACGAGCAGTACTTC.

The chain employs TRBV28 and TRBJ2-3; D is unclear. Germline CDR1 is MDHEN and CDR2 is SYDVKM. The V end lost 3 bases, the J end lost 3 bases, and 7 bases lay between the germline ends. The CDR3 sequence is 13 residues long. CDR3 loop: CASSFRLTDTQYF. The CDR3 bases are TGTGCCAGCAGTTTCCGGCTGACAGATACGCAGTATTTT.

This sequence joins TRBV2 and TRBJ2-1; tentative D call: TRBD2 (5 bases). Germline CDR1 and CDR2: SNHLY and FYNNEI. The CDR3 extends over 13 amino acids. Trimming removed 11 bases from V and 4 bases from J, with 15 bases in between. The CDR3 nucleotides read TGTGCCGGGCGGGCTAGAATTTACAATGAGCAGTTCTTC. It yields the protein CAGRARIYNEQFF.

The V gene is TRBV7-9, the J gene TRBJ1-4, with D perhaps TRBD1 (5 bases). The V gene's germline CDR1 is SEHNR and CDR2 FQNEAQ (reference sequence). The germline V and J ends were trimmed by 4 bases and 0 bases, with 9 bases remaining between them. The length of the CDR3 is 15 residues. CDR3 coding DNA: TGTGCCAGCAGCTCCACAGGTGCAACTAATGAAAAACTGTTTTTT. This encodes CASSSTGATNEKLFF.

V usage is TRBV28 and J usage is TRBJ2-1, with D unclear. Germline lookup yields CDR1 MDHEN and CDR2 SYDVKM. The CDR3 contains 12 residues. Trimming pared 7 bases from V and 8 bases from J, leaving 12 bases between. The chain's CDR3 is CASNTEIHEQFF. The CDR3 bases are TGTGCCAGCAACACCGAGATACATGAGCAGTTCTTC.

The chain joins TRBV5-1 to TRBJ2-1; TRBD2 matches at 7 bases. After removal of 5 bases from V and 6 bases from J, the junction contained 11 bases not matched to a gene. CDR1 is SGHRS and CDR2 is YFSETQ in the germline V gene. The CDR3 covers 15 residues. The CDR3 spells CASSLGLGLGNEQFF. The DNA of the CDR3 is TGCGCCAGCAGTTTAGGACTAGGTCTTGGCAATGAGCAGTTCTTC.

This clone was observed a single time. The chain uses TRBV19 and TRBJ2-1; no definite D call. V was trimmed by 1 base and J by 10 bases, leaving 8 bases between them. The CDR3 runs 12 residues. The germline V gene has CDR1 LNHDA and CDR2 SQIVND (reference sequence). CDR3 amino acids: CASSIGSQEQFF. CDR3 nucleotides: TGTGCCAGTAGTATAGGGTCCCAGGAGCAGTTCTTC. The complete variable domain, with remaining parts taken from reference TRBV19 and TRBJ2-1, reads DGGITQSPKYLFRKEGQNVTLSCEQNLNHDAMYWYRQDPGQGLRLIYYSQIVNDFQKGDIAEGYSVSREKKESFPLTVTSAQKNPTAFYLCASSIGSQEQFFGPGTRLTVL.

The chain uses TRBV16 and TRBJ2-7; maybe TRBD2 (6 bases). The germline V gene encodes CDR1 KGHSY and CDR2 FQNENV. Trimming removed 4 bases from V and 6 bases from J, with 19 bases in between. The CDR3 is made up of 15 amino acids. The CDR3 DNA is TGTGCCAGCAGCCTTTATGGGGGGAACCTAGGCGAGCAGTACTTC. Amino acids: CASSLYGGNLGEQYF.

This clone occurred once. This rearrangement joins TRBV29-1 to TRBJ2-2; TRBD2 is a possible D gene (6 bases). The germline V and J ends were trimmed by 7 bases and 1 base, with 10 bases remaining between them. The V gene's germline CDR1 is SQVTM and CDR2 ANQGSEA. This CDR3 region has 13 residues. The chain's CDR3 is CSAISGNTGELFF. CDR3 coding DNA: TGCAGCGCTATTAGCGGGAACACCGGGGAGCTGTTTTTT.

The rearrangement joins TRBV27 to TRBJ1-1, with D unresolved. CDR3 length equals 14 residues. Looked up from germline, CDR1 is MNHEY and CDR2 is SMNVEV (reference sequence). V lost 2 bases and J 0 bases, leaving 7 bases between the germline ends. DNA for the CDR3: TGTGCCAGCAGTTTAGCTGGAGTGAACACTGAAGCTTTCTTT. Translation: CASSLAGVNTEAFF.

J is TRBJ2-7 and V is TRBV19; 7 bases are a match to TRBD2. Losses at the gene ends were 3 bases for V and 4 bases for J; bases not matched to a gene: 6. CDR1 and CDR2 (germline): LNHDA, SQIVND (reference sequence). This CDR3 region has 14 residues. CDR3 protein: CASSMTVGGYEQYF. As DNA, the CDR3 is TGTGCCAGTAGTATGACCGTCGGGGGGTACGAGCAGTACTTC.

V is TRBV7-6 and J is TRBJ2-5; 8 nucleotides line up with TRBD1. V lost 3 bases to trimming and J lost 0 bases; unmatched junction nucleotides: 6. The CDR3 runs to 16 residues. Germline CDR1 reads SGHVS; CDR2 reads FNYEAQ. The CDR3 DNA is TGTGCCAGCAGCTTTGGTACAGGGGGGTACCAAGAGACCCAGTACTTC. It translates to CASSFGTGGYQETQYF.

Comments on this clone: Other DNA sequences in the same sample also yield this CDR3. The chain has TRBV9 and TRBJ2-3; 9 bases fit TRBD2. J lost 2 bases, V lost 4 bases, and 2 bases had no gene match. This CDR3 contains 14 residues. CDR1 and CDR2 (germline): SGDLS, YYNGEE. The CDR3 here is CASSLAGTTDTQYF. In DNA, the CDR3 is TGTGCCAGCAGCCTAGCGGGGACCACAGATACGCAGTATTTT.

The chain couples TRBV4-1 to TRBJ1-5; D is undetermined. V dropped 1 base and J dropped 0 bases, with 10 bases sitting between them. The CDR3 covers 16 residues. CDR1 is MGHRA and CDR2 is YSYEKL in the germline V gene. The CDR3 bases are TGCGCCAGCAGCCAAGGGGCTAGTTATAGCAATCAGCCCCAGCATTTT. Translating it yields CASSQGASYSNQPQHF.

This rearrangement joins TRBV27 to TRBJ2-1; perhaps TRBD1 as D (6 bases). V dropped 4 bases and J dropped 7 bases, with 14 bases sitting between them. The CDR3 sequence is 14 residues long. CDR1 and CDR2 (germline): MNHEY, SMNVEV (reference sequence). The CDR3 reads CASSSYRVMNEQFF. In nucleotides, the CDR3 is TGTGCCAGCAGTTCGTACAGGGTTATGAATGAGCAGTTCTTC.

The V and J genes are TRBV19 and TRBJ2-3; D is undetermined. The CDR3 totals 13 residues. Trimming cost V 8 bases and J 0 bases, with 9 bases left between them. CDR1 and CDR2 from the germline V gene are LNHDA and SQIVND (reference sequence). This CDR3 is CASSLLSTDTQYF. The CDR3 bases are TGTGCCAGTTCCCTTCTGAGCACAGATACGCAGTATTTT. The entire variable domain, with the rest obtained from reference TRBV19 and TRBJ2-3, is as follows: DGGITQSPKYLFRKEGQNVTLSCEQNLNHDAMYWYRQDPGQGLRLIYYSQIVNDFQKGDIAEGYSVSREKKESFPLTVTSAQKNPTAFYLCASSLLSTDTQYFGPGTRLTVL.

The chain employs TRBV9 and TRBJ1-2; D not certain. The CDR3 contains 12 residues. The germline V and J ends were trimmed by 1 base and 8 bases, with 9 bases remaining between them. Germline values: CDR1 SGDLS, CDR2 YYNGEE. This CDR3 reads CASSVQTRGYTF. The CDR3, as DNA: TGTGCCAGCAGCGTACAGACCCGAGGCTACACCTTC.

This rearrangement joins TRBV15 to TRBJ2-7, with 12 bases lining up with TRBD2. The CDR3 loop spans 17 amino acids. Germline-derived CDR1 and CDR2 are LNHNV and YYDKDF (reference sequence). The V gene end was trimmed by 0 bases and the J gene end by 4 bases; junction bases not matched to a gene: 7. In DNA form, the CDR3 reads TGTGCCACCAGCAGAGATCAGACTAGCGGGAGAGGGTACGAGCAGTACTTC. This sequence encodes CATSRDQTSGRGYEQYF.

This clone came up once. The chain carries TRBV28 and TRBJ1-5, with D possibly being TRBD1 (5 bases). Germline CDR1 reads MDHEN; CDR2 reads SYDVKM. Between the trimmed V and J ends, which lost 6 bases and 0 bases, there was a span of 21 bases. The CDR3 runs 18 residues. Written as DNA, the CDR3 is TGTGCCAGCAGCTCATACCGGGACCGAGGGTATAGCAATCAGCCCCAGCATTTT. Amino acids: CASSSYRDRGYSNQPQHF.

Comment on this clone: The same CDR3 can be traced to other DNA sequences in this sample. The CDR3 protein is CASSLVSSQETQYF. For the CDR3, the DNA is TGTGCCAGCAGCTTGGTCAGCTCTCAAGAGACCCAGTACTTC. The chain links TRBV5-6 to TRBJ2-5; no definite D call. The V and J ends lost 0 bases and 2 bases respectively, with 8 bases between them. This CDR3 has 14 amino acids. Germline V gives CDR1 SGHDT, CDR2 YYEEEE.

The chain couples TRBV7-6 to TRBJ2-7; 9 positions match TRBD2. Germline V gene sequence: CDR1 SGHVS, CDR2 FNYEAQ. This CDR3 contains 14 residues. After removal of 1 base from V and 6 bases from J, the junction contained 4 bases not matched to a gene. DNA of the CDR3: TGTGCCAGCAGCTTAGGCGGGGGGGCGAGCGAGCAGTACTTC. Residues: CASSLGGGASEQYF.

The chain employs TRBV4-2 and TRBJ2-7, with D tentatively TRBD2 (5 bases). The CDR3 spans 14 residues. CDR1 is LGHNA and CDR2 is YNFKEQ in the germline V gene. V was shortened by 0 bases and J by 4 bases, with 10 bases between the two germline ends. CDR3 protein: CASSQEKSGYEQYF. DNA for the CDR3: TGTGCCAGCAGCCAAGAAAAATCGGGATACGAGCAGTACTTC.

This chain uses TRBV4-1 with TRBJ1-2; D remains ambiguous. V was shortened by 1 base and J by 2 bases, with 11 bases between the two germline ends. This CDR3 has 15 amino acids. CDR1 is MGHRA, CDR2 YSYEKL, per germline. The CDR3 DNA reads TGCGCCAGCAGCCAAGTTATCCAGGTGAACTATGGCTACACCTTC. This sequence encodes CASSQVIQVNYGYTF.

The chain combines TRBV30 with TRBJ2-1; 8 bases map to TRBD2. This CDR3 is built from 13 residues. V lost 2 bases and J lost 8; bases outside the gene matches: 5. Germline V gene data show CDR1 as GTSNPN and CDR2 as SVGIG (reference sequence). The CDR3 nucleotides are TGTGCCTGGAGTTTCAGCGGGAGCGATGAGCAGTTCTTC. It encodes CAWSFSGSDEQFF. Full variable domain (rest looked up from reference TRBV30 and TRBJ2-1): SQTIHQWPATLVQPVGSPLSLECTVEGTSNPNLYWYRQAAGRGLQLLFYSVGIGQISSEVPQNLSASRPQDRQFILSSKKLLLSDSGFYLCAWSFSGSDEQFFGPGTRLTVL.

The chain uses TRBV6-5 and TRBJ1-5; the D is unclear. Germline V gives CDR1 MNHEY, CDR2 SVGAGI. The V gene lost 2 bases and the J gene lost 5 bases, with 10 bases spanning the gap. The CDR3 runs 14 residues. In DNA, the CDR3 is TGTGCCAGCAGTTACGGGCGGGAAGATCAGCCCCAGCATTTT. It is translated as CASSYGREDQPQHF.

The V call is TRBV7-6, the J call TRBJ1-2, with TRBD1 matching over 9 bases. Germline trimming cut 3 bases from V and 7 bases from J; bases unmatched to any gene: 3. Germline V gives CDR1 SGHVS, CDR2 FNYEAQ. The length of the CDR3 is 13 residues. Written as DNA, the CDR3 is TGTGCCAGCAGCTTGGGACAGGGATCTGGCTACACCTTC. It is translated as CASSLGQGSGYTF.

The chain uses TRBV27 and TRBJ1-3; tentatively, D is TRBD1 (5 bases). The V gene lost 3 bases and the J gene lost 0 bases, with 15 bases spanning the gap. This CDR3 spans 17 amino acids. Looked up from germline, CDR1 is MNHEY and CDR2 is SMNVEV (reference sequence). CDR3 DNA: TGTGCCAGCAGTTTTAATGGAGACAGATACTCTGGAAACACCATATATTTT. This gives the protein CASSFNGDRYSGNTIYF.